Included here is one T cell receptor beta chain sequence, with context. The record originates from a study of blood T cell repertoires in COVID-19. The overall study: T cells, B-cell-depleted T cells, or PBMCs supplied cDNA or gDNA.

The CDR3 has 14 residues. Germline lookup yields CDR1 SGHTA and CDR2 FQGNSA. Trimming cost V 4 bases and J 1 base, with 10 bases left between them. Repertoires were generated with immunoSEQ multiplex PCR, while TCRdb's copy carries only in-frame clones and drops some. The top ten clones hold roughly 6.7% of a sample with some 120,000 clones, roughly 87% of them seen once. The J gene is TRBJ1-1, the V gene TRBV7-2, with a possible D match to TRBD1 (6 bases). The source material was peripheral blood. The receptor was isolated from an elderly man with active or convalescent COVID-19. The CDR3 here is CASSSPDRNTEAFF. The CDR3 region has the DNA TGTGCCAGCAGCTCCCCGGACAGGAACACTGAAGCTTTCTTT.